The rows below give T cell receptor beta chains drawn from one sample of a study of blood T cells in healthy people across ages. TCRdb itself ran the 5' RACE reads through MiXCR, one entry per CDR3 protein. Of around 800,000 distinct CDR3 sequences listed, 20% to 30% are singletons. These data were also reused for a study on T cells of mothers and their children.

Sequenced sample: blood. Receptors originate from a boy aged 5-17 years in good health. Each CDR3 is given with its conserved first and last residue. A D gene is named only where the DNA matches it firmly. Clone size, where shown, is once, few, many, or a class for clones that have expanded.

cdr3_length	clone_size	v_call	j_call	d_call	cdr3_nt	cdr3_aa
12	NA	TRBV12-3/TRBV12-4	TRBJ1-6	NA	TGTGCCAGCAGTTTCCCGAATTCACCCCTCCACTTT	CASSFPNSPLHF
15	NA	TRBV12-3/TRBV12-4	TRBJ1-1	NA	TGTGCCAGCAGCCGCCGCGGGGAAATGAACACTGAAGCTTTCTTT	CASSRRGEMNTEAFF
14	NA	TRBV7-6	TRBJ2-3	NA	TGTGCCAGCAGCTTAGTGGCGCGCACAGATACGCAGTATTTT	CASSLVARTDTQYF
13	NA	TRBV12-3/TRBV12-4	TRBJ2-7	NA	TGTGCCAGCAGTCCTCCCGTAGGTGACGAGCAGTACTTC	CASSPPVGDEQYF
14	few	TRBV27	TRBJ2-4	NA	TGTGCCAGCAGTGCAGGGGTGACTGGAAACATTCAGTACTTC	CASSAGVTGNIQYF
15	NA	TRBV6-1	TRBJ2-3	NA	TGTGCCAGCAGTGATCAGTACTCTAGCACAGATACGCAGTATTTT	CASSDQYSSTDTQYF
15	few	TRBV3-1	TRBJ2-2	NA	TGTGCCAGCAGCCGCGCCACAGGGAGGGCCGGGGAGCTGTTTTTT	CASSRATGRAGELFF
15	many	TRBV5-1	TRBJ2-5	TRBD2	TGCGCCAGCAGCTTGGAGGCTAGCGGGGGAGAGACCCAGTACTTC	CASSLEASGGETQYF
15	few	TRBV7-3	TRBJ2-5	NA	TGTGCCAGCAGCTTAAATGCGGGGCCGGGGGAGACCCAGTACTTC	CASSLNAGPGETQYF
14	few	TRBV18	TRBJ2-5	NA	TGTGCCAGCTCGCCCAACAGGCGCCAAGAGACCCAGTACTTC	CASSPNRRQETQYF
13	few	TRBV12-3/TRBV12-4	TRBJ1-1	NA	TGTGCCAGCAGTCGCAGGGAAAGCATTGAAGCTTTCTTT	CASSRRESIEAFF
16	NA	TRBV20-1	TRBJ2-5	TRBD1	TGCAGTGCACCTACCCCGGGACAGGGGGCACTAGAGACCCAGTACTTC	CSAPTPGQGALETQYF
14	once	TRBV12-3/TRBV12-4	TRBJ1-5	NA	TGTGCCAGCAGTCCCGGGGGGGAATATCAGCCCCAGCATTTT	CASSPGGEYQPQHF
16	few	TRBV24-1	TRBJ2-1	NA	TGTGCCACCAGTGATTTGGGGCAGGGGGGATACAATGAGCAGTTCTTC	CATSDLGQGGYNEQFF
13	many	TRBV2	TRBJ2-7	TRBD1	TGTGCCAGCAGTGATTCAAGGTCGGACAGGATATACTTC	CASSDSRSDRIYF
15	NA	TRBV27	TRBJ2-7	TRBD1	TGTGCCAGCAGTCCCCTGACAGGGAAAACCTACGAGCAGTACTTC	CASSPLTGKTYEQYF
16	NA	TRBV28	TRBJ2-7	NA	TGTGCCAGCAGCGACGGTTATACAGAAGGAGCCAGCGAGCAGTACTTC	CASSDGYTEGASEQYF
14	NA	TRBV5-1	TRBJ1-1	NA	TGCGCCAGCAGCTTGGCGGGGGTGACATCAGAAGCTTTCTTT	CASSLAGVTSEAFF
15	NA	TRBV28	TRBJ1-4	NA	TGTGCCAGCAGCTCGTCGCAGGGGCGCAGGGAAAAACCGTTTTTT	CASSSSQGRREKPFF
9	few	TRBV3-1	TRBJ2-1	NA	TGTGCCAGCAGCCCGGAGCAGTTCTTC	CASSPEQFF
15	NA	TRBV9	TRBJ1-4	NA	TGTGCCAGCAGCCCCGAGATTGACCCGTATGGAAAACTGTTTTTT	CASSPEIDPYGKLFF
12	NA	TRBV20-1	TRBJ2-5	NA	TGCAGTGCAAGAATAGGGGTAGAGACCCAGTACTTC	CSARIGVETQYF
11	many	TRBV29-1	TRBJ2-4	TRBD1	TGCAGCGTTACGGACAGGAACATTCAGTACTTC	CSVTDRNIQYF
15	once	TRBV12-3/TRBV12-4	TRBJ2-7	TRBD2	TGTGCCAGCAGTTTGGGAGGGCTACTTACCTACGAGCAGTACTTC	CASSLGGLLTYEQYF
15	NA	TRBV7-3	TRBJ2-1	NA	TGTGCCAGCAGCTTAACGTACGTATCTAAGGCGGAGCAGTTCTTC	CASSLTYVSKAEQFF
19	NA	TRBV12-3/TRBV12-4	TRBJ2-3	TRBD2	TGTGCCAGCAGCCACGGACTAGCGGGGGAGCCGATTAGCACAGATACGCAGTATTTT	CASSHGLAGEPISTDTQYF
14	NA	TRBV7-2	TRBJ1-3	NA	TGTGCCAGCAGCTTTCTCACTACTGGAAACACCATATATTTT	CASSFLTTGNTIYF
14	NA	TRBV2	TRBJ1-5	TRBD1	TGTGCCAGCAGTGGAGACAGGGCTGCGCAGCCCCAGCATTTT	CASSGDRAAQPQHF
14	NA	TRBV20-1	TRBJ2-1	NA	TGCAGTGCCGGGGGCGGGGCCTCCTACAATGAGCAGTTCTTC	CSAGGGASYNEQFF
15	NA	TRBV5-1	TRBJ2-2	TRBD1	TGCGCCAGCAAGGAAACAGGGGCGCCCACCGGGGAGCTGTTTTTT	CASKETGAPTGELFF
15	NA	TRBV7-9	TRBJ2-7	NA	TGTGCCAGCAGCTCTCGCCGAGCTGAGGGGGACGAGCAGTACTTC	CASSSRRAEGDEQYF
14	NA	TRBV15	TRBJ1-2	NA	TGTGCCACCAGCAGAGCTAGGGAGTTGGCCGGCTACACCTTC	CATSRARELAGYTF
15	few	TRBV5-1	TRBJ1-2	NA	TGCGCCAGCAGCTTGGAAGCAGGGCGCGCCTATGGCTACACCTTC	CASSLEAGRAYGYTF
17	many	TRBV20-1	TRBJ2-5	TRBD2	TGCAGTGCTAGAGATTGGGTGGCGGGGGAGTACGCAGAGACCCAGTACTTC	CSARDWVAGEYAETQYF
15	few	TRBV6-5	TRBJ1-2	NA	TGTGCCAGCAGTTACAGGGGACACCTACCCTATGGCTACACCTTC	CASSYRGHLPYGYTF
17	NA	TRBV7-9	TRBJ2-3	NA	TGTGCCAGCAGCCCCCCCCTGGTTCGCAGGGGAACAGATACGCAGTATTTT	CASSPPLVRRGTDTQYF
13	few	TRBV6-6	TRBJ2-7	NA	TGTGCCAGCAGTCGGGACCAGGGGTACGAGCAGTACTTC	CASSRDQGYEQYF
16	few	TRBV21-1	TRBJ1-1	NA	TGTGCCAGCAGCAGACGGACAGGGTCGGGCCTCACTGAAGCTTTCTTT	CASSRRTGSGLTEAFF
14	NA	TRBV12-3/TRBV12-4	TRBJ1-1	NA	TGTGCCAGCAGTTTAATCCCGAGGGATACTGAAGCTTTCTTT	CASSLIPRDTEAFF
12	few	TRBV19	TRBJ1-6	NA	TGTGCCACTACGGACAGTAATTCACCCCTCCACTTT	CATTDSNSPLHF
12	once	TRBV29-1	TRBJ2-5	NA	TGCAGCGTTGGACAGTACCAAGAGACCCAGTACTTC	CSVGQYQETQYF
17	NA	TRBV10-3	TRBJ1-1	TRBD1	TGTGCCATCAGTGAAAGAGGGCAGGGGGTTCGGAACACTGAAGCTTTCTTT	CAISERGQGVRNTEAFF
19	few	TRBV29-1	TRBJ2-3	TRBD1	TGCAGCGTTGAACTATCTTACGGGACAGGGGACACTAGCACAGATACGCAGTATTTT	CSVELSYGTGDTSTDTQYF
17	few	TRBV9	TRBJ1-6	NA	TGTGCCAGCAGCCCCCATGCGGTAGGGGATAATCATTCACCCCTCCACTTT	CASSPHAVGDNHSPLHF
11	NA	TRBV12-3/TRBV12-4	TRBJ2-4	NA	TGTGCCAGCAGTTTTAATAGCATTCAGTACTTC	CASSFNSIQYF
16	few	TRBV5-1	TRBJ2-1	TRBD1	TGCGCCAGCAGCTTGGGCCTCAGGGGGCGAGGCAATGAGCAGTTCTTC	CASSLGLRGRGNEQFF
15	NA	TRBV11-2	TRBJ2-7	NA	TGTGCCAGCAGCGCAGATGGAGGTAGCTCCTACGAGCAGTACTTC	CASSADGGSSYEQYF